This T cell receptor beta chain was captured in a study of early T cells in non-severe SARS-CoV-2 infection. TCRdb ran MiXCR on the 5' RACE reads and lists one entry per CDR3 protein. The profile shows tens of thousands of distinct CDR3 sequences, just over 8% of them singletons. At least ten counts were recorded for this clonotype. The V gene end was trimmed by 8 bases and the J gene end by 9 bases; junction bases not matched to a gene: 9. Germline CDR1 ENHRY, CDR2 SYGVKD. The length of the CDR3 is 13 residues. The chain recombines TRBV10-3 with TRBJ2-1, with TRBD2 matching 8 bases. This receptor was identified in an adult who was a healthcare worker with PCR-confirmed SARS-CoV-2 infection or an uninfected control (not recorded which). The material sequenced was whole blood. The DNA for the CDR3 is TGTGCCATCGGGTGGCGGGAGGCCGGTGAGCAGTTCTTC. Translation gives CAIGWREAGEQFF.